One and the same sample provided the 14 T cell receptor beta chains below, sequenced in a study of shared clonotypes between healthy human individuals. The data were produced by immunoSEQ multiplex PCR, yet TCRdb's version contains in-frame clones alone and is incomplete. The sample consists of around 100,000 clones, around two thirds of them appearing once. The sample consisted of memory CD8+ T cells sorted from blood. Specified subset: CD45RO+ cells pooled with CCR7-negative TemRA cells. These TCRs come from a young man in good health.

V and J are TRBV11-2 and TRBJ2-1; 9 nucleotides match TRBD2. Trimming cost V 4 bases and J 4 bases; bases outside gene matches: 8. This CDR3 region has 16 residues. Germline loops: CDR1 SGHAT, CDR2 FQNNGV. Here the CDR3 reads CASSSLAGVQYNEQFF. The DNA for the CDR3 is TGTGCCAGCAGCTCCTTAGCGGGAGTTCAATACAATGAGCAGTTCTTC.

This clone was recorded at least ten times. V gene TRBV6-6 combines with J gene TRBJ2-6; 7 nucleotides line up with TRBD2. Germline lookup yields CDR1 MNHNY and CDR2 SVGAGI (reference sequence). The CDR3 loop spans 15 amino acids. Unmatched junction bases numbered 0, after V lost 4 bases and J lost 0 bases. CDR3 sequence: CASSWTSSGANVLTF. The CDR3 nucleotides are TGTGCCAGCAGTTGGACTAGCTCTGGGGCCAACGTCCTGACTTTC.

The DNA for the CDR3 is TGTGCCAGCAGTTTAACTTCGGGGGACAGGGCCTACGAGCAGTACTTC. Protein sequence: CASSLTSGDRAYEQYF. J is TRBJ2-7 and V is TRBV28, with 9 bases that match TRBD1. Trimming removed 2 bases from V and 2 bases from J; junction bases left unmatched: 7. Germline V CDR1 and CDR2: MDHEN, SYDVKM. The CDR3 totals 16 residues.

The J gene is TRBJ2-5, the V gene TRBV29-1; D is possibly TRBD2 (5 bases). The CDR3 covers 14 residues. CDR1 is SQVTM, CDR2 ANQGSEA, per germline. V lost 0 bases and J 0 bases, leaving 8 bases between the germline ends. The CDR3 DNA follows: TGCAGCGTTGAAGATTTAGCGTACCAAGAGACCCAGTACTTC. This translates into CSVEDLAYQETQYF.

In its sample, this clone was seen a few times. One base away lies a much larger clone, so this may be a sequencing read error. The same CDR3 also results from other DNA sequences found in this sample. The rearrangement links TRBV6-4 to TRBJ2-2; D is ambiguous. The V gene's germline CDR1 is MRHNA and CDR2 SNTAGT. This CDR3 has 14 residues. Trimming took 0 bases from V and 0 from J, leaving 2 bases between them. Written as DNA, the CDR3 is TGTGCCAGCAGTGACTCAACGAACACCGGGGAGCTGTTTTTT. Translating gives CASSDSTNTGELFF.

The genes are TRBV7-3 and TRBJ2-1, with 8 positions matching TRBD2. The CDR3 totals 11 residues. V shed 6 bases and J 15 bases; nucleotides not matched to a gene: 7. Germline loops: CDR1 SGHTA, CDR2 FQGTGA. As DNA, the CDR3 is TGTGCCAGCAGTGCCGGGACTAGTATGTTCTTC. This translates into CASSAGTSMFF.

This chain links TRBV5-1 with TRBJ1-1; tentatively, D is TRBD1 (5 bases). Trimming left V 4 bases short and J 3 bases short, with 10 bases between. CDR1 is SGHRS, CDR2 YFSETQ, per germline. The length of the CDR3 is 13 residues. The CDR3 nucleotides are TGCGCCAGCAGCCTCTCAGGGTACACTGAAGCTTTCTTT. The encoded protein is CASSLSGYTEAFF.

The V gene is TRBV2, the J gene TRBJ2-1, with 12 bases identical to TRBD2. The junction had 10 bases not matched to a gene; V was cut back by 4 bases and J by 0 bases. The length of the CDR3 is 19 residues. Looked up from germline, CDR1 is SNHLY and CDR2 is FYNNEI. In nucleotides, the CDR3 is TGTGCCAGCAGTGGAGCGACTAGCGGGAGTGAATTCTCCTACAATGAGCAGTTCTTC. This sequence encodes CASSGATSGSEFSYNEQFF. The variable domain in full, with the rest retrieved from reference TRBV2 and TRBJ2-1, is EPEVTQTPSHQVTQMGQEVILRCVPISNHLYFYWYRQILGQKVEFLVSFYNNEISEKSEIFDDQFSVERPDGSNFTLKIRSTKLEDSAMYFCASSGATSGSEFSYNEQFFGPGTRLTVL.

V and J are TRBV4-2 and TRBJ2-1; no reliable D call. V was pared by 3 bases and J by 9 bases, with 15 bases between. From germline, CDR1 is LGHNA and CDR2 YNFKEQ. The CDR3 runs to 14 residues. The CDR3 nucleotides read TGTGCCAGCAGCCAGGCCGACCTAGAATCTGAGCAGTTCTTC. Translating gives CASSQADLESEQFF.

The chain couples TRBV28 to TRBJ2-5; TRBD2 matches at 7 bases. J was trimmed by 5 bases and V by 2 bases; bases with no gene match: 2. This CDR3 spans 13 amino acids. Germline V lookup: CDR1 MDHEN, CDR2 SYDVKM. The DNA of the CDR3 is TGTGCCAGCAGTTTAAGGGGAGGGGAGACCCAGTACTTC. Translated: CASSLRGGETQYF.

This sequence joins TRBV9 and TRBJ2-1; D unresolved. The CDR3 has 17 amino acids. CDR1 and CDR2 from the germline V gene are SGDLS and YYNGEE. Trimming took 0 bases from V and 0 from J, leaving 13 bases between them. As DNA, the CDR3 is TGTGCCAGCAGCGTAGTCGCAACCAAGAGCTCCTACAATGAGCAGTTCTTC. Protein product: CASSVVATKSSYNEQFF.

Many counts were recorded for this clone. In nucleotides, the CDR3 is TGTGCCAGCAGACAAGCAGGTCTGGAGGCGGAGACCCAGTACTTC. It encodes CASRQAGLEAETQYF. This chain connects TRBV28 to TRBJ2-5; possible D gene TRBD2, 5 bases. Per the germline V gene, CDR1 is MDHEN and CDR2 is SYDVKM. V was shortened by 6 bases and J by 5 bases, with 19 bases between the two germline ends. The CDR3 has 15 amino acids.

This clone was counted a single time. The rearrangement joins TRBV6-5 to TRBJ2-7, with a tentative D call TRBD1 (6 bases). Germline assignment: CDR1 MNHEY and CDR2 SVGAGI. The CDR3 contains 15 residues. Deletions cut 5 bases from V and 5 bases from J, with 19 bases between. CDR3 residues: CASSIQGDGVNEQYF. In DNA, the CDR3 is TGTGCCAGCAGTATACAGGGTGACGGTGTAAACGAGCAGTACTTC.

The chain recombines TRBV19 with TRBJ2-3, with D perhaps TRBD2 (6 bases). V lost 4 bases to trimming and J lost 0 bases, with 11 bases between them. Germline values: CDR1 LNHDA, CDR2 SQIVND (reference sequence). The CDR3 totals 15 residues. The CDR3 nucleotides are TGTGCCAGTAGTACCCGCGGGACTAGCACAGATACGCAGTATTTT. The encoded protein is CASSTRGTSTDTQYF.